This entry describes one T cell receptor beta chain. Libraries were prepared by immunoSEQ multiplex PCR; TCRdb keeps only in-frame clonotypes and omits some of them. The sample lists under 250,000 clones, 70% to 90% seen once, with 4.5% to 5.5% in the top ten. The sample belongs to a study of blood T cell repertoires in COVID-19. Trimming left V 3 bases short and J 3 bases short, with 8 bases between. Germline V gene data show CDR1 as KGHSH and CDR2 as LQKENI. The CDR3 sequence is 13 residues long. The chain employs TRBV18 and TRBJ1-1; possible D gene TRBD1, 5 bases. Sequencing was done on a sample of peripheral blood. The clonotype originates from a man over 45 with COVID-19, enrolled during active disease. CDR3 coding DNA: TGTGCCAGCTCACCTTTCAGGGACACTGAAGCTTTCTTT. Protein: CASSPFRDTEAFF.